This entry lists 11 T cell receptor beta chains sequenced from one sample in a study of blood T cell repertoires in COVID-19. Sequenced by immunoSEQ multiplex PCR; TCRdb stores in-frame clones only, minus some. Here the sample spans tens of thousands of clones, 85% to 90% being singletons. The material sequenced was peripheral blood. These receptors all come from a man between 65 and 85 years old with active or convalescent COVID-19.

The chain uses TRBV20-1 and TRBJ2-7; D is possibly TRBD2 (5 bases). The CDR3 is made up of 11 amino acids. Germline CDR1 DFQATT, CDR2 SNEGSKA (reference sequence). V was clipped by 3 bases and J by 2 bases, with 5 bases between them. This CDR3 reads CSASGTYEQYF. The DNA for the CDR3 is TGCAGTGCTAGCGGGACCTACGAGCAGTACTTC.

The chain is built from TRBV6-5 and TRBJ1-1, with D possibly TRBD1 on 5 matching bases. Trimming removed 2 bases at V and 5 bases at J, with 12 bases between. CDR1 is MNHEY, CDR2 SVGAGI, per germline. This CDR3 is 14 amino acids long. In DNA form, the CDR3 reads TGTGCCAGCAGTTACGGGGGGGTAATAACTGAAGCTTTCTTT. Translating it yields CASSYGGVITEAFF.

The chain joins TRBV3-1 (or the pseudogene TRBV3-2) to TRBJ1-5; a weak D match, TRBD1 (5 bases). V shed 3 bases and J shed 4 bases, with 7 bases lying between them. CDR3 length: 13 residues. The V gene's germline CDR1 is LGHDT and CDR2 YNNKEL (reference sequence). The CDR3 DNA sequence: TGTGCCAGCAGCCAGCCAGGGAATCAGCCCCAGCATTTT. It translates to CASSQPGNQPQHF.

CDR3 loop: CASSLASGASGNTIYF. The CDR3 DNA reads TGCGCCAGCAGCTTGGCTAGCGGGGCCTCTGGAAACACCATATATTTT. The chain joins TRBV5-1 to TRBJ1-3; D may be TRBD1 (5 bases). V lost 0 bases and J lost 0, with 10 bases in between. CDR1 is SGHRS and CDR2 is YFSETQ in the germline V gene. CDR3 length: 16 amino acids.

V gene TRBV5-5 combines with J gene TRBJ1-2, with unresolved D. There are 16 residues in the CDR3. The V end lost 0 bases, the J end lost 0 bases, and 12 bases lay between the germline ends. Germline V CDR1 and CDR2: SGHKS, YYEKEE (reference sequence). CDR3 DNA sequence: TGTGCCAGCAGCTTGGACCCCGGTGCCTCTAACTATGGCTACACCTTC. It codes for CASSLDPGASNYGYTF.

The chain has TRBV24-1 and TRBJ2-5; 10 bases match TRBD1. Per germline, CDR1 KGHDR and CDR2 SFDVKD. The V segment lost 4 bases and the J segment 7 bases; nucleotides outside the gene matches: 5. The CDR3 runs to 14 residues. CDR3 sequence (DNA): TGTGCCACCAGTGACAGTGGACAGGGGGGGACCCAGTACTTC. This sequence encodes CATSDSGQGGTQYF.

This chain connects TRBV28 to TRBJ2-7; 8 positions match TRBD2. V lost 10 bases, J lost 3 bases, and 8 bases stayed unmatched. This CDR3 is 13 amino acids long. CDR1 and CDR2 from the germline V gene are MDHEN and SYDVKM. CDR3 DNA: TGTGCCATCGTACGGGAGGGCGGCTACGAGCAGTACTTC. Translated: CAIVREGGYEQYF.

The V gene is TRBV5-1, the J gene TRBJ1-1; a possible D gene is TRBD1 (5 bases). This CDR3 has 15 amino acids. The V gene lost 2 bases and the J gene lost 4 bases, with 15 bases spanning the gap. Germline-derived CDR1 and CDR2 are SGHRS and YFSETQ. CDR3 sequence: CASSFVGWGGTEAFF. In DNA, the CDR3 is TGCGCCAGCAGCTTCGTAGGTTGGGGGGGCACTGAAGCTTTCTTT. Full variable domain (rest looked up from reference TRBV5-1 and TRBJ1-1): KAGVTQTPRYLIKTRGQQVTLSCSPISGHRSVSWYQQTPGQGLQFLFEYFSETQRNKGNFPGRFSGRQFSNSRSEMNVSTLELGDSALYLCASSFVGWGGTEAFFGQGTRLTVV.

J is TRBJ1-5 and V is TRBV2, with a possible D match to TRBD1 (5 bases). Trimming removed 0 bases from V and 7 bases from J, with 13 bases in between. This CDR3 comprises 15 residues. Germline V gives CDR1 SNHLY, CDR2 FYNNEI. This CDR3 reads CASSEAGRGGQPQHF. CDR3 nucleotide sequence: TGTGCCAGCAGTGAAGCGGGTAGGGGTGGGCAGCCCCAGCATTTT.

This clone has only a few counts. The V gene is TRBV19, the J gene TRBJ2-1; TRBD2 matches 11 bases. After removal of 6 bases from V and 4 bases from J, the junction contained 2 bases not matched to a gene. CDR1 LNHDA and CDR2 SQIVND come from the germline V gene (reference sequence). This CDR3 is built from 14 residues. CDR3 protein: CASRGTSGYNEQFF. CDR3 nucleotide sequence: TGTGCCAGTAGGGGGACTAGCGGATACAATGAGCAGTTCTTC.

The rearrangement uses TRBV3-1 (or the pseudogene TRBV3-2) and TRBJ2-1, with 10 bases that match TRBD1. Looked up from germline, CDR1 is LGHDT and CDR2 is YNNKEL (reference sequence). The CDR3 covers 15 residues. V lost 4 bases to trimming and J lost 2 bases; unmatched junction nucleotides: 2. The CDR3 spells CASSPGTGAYNEQFF. CDR3 in DNA: TGTGCCAGCAGCCCCGGGACAGGGGCCTACAATGAGCAGTTCTTC.